The sequence of this T cell receptor beta chain was determined in a study of shared clonotypes between healthy human individuals. Trimming removed 6 bases at V and 2 bases at J, with 18 bases between. There are 16 residues in the CDR3. CDR1 is SNHLY, CDR2 FYNNEI, per germline. TCRdb keeps only in-frame clones here, not all; method: immunoSEQ multiplex PCR. The sample lists around 500,000 clones; 70% to 80% were seen once. Sequencing input: PBMCs. The gene calls are TRBV2 and TRBJ2-3; D possibly corresponds to TRBD1 (6 bases). The TCR comes from a woman aged 40 to 50 in good health. Some clones in this sample may be carry-over from other donors' samples. CDR3 sequence (DNA): TGTGCCAGCAGGGACAGAGCGTTAATAAACACAGATACGCAGTATTTT. Its protein is CASRDRALINTDTQYF.